The T cell receptor beta chain under discussion was sequenced for a study of identical twins. Study findings and constraints: In cord blood, abundant beta clonotypes had fewer insertions; memory showed no trend. Invariant T cells like MAIT and iNKT could partly confound the zero-insertion analyses.

The CDR3 is 15 amino acids. Trimming at V came to 1 base and at J to 4 bases, leaving 6 bases not matched to a gene. The germline V gene has CDR1 ENHRY and CDR2 SYGVKD. Addition of a universal primer site occurred through template switching, and cDNA carried unique molecular identifiers. MiXCR, run by TCRdb on the 5' RACE reads, gives a single entry per CDR3 protein. The profile shows 1.5 million or so distinct CDR3 sequences, 25% to 35% of them singletons. With no exceptions, donors were healthy Caucasians. In regard to this clonotype: Its antigen is as yet unknown.

The chain links TRBV10-3 to TRBJ1-2; 7 nucleotides agree with TRBD1. This receptor was identified in a newborn girl in good health. The sample was cord blood. CDR3: CAISELIRDSYGYTF. The CDR3 DNA sequence: TGTGCCATCAGTGAGTTGATCCGGGACAGCTATGGCTACACCTTC.